These 24 T cell receptor beta chains share one sample of origin, sequenced in a study of OX40 agonist ivuxolimab in advanced cancers. Repertoires were generated with immunoSEQ multiplex PCR, while TCRdb's copy carries only in-frame clones and drops some. Of around 58,000 clones in the sample, 85% to 95% are singletons; the top ten hold less than 20%. Sequenced material: CD4+ or CD8+ T cells sorted from blood, taken in a trial of the OX40 agonist ivuxolimab. These receptors came from an adult with an advanced solid tumor such as melanoma, head and neck, liver or kidney cancer.

The genes are TRBV29-1 and TRBJ2-2; the D is unclear. Trimming pared 0 bases from V and 8 bases from J, leaving 10 bases between. The CDR3 consists of 13 residues. The germline CDR1 and CDR2 sequences are SQVTM and ANQGSEA. CDR3 amino acids: CSVEDLPSGELFF. In DNA, the CDR3 is TGCAGCGTTGAAGATCTGCCCTCGGGGGAGCTGTTTTTT.

This clone was observed once. The J gene is TRBJ1-1, the V gene TRBV7-9; perhaps TRBD1 as D (5 bases). Germline values: CDR1 SEHNR, CDR2 FQNEAQ (reference sequence). V dropped 1 base and J dropped 8 bases, with 8 bases sitting between them. The CDR3 has 12 amino acids. The CDR3 DNA follows: TGTGCCAGCAGCTTAGGGGGCGTCGAAGCTTTCTTT. This gives the protein CASSLGGVEAFF.

The chain couples TRBV19 to TRBJ1-2; the match to TRBD1 covers 7 bases. V was clipped by 0 bases and J by 2 bases; unmatched bases: 6. The germline V gene has CDR1 LNHDA and CDR2 SQIVND (reference sequence). This CDR3 is built from 16 residues. This chain's CDR3 is CASSIETGLGNYGYTF. The CDR3 DNA reads TGTGCCAGTAGTATAGAGACAGGGTTAGGGAACTATGGCTACACCTTC.

V gene TRBV5-4 combines with J gene TRBJ2-7; TRBD2 matches 9 bases. Germline V gives CDR1 SGHNT, CDR2 YYREEE (reference sequence). This CDR3 has 14 amino acids. V trimming: 4 bases; J trimming: 5 bases; junction bases outside the gene matches: 7. DNA for the CDR3: TGTGCCAGCAGCCTAGGACTAGCGAAGAACGAGCAGTACTTC. Translating it yields CASSLGLAKNEQYF.

With respect to this clone: Compared with germline, one end of the junction differs, possibly owing to a read error. The chain joins TRBV7-9 to TRBJ2-3; D is unclear. This CDR3 contains 10 residues. Germline V lookup: CDR1 SEHNR, CDR2 FQNEAQ (reference sequence). In DNA, the CDR3 is TGTGCCAGCAGCCAGAGCGACGAGGAATTT. This gives the protein CASSQSDEEF.

The chain couples TRBV7-3 to TRBJ2-1; possibly TRBD2 for D (6 bases). CDR3 length equals 15 residues. From germline, CDR1 is SGHTA and CDR2 FQGTGA. Between the trimmed V and J ends, which lost 5 bases and 3 bases, there was a span of 14 bases. The CDR3 spells CASSIGGTSYNEQFF. The CDR3 nucleotides are TGTGCCAGCAGCATAGGCGGGACGAGCTACAATGAGCAGTTCTTC.

The chain uses TRBV2 and TRBJ2-7; D may match TRBD1 or TRBD2 (5 bases each). From germline, CDR1 is SNHLY and CDR2 FYNNEI. This CDR3 has 16 amino acids. The V and J ends lost 5 bases and 4 bases respectively, with 21 bases between them. CDR3 loop: CASSIPPRDGRYEQYF. DNA for the CDR3: TGTGCCAGCAGTATCCCACCGAGGGACGGCAGATACGAGCAGTACTTC.

The CDR3 protein is CASSIVYGNNEQFF. As DNA, the CDR3 is TGTGCCAGTAGTATAGTCTACGGAAACAATGAGCAGTTCTTC. J is TRBJ2-1 and V is TRBV19; D is unresolved. There are 14 residues in the CDR3. V gave up 1 base and J gave up 5 bases, with 9 bases separating them. CDR1 is LNHDA, CDR2 SQIVND, per germline (reference sequence). Variable domain in full (rest from reference TRBV19 and TRBJ2-1): DGGITQSPKYLFRKEGQNVTLSCEQNLNHDAMYWYRQDPGQGLRLIYYSQIVNDFQKGDIAEGYSVSREKKESFPLTVTSAQKNPTAFYLCASSIVYGNNEQFFGPGTRLTVL.

The V call is TRBV6-5, the J call TRBJ2-1, with 8 positions matching TRBD2. J gave up 1 base and V 8 bases, and 7 bases lay outside the gene matches. The CDR3 totals 15 residues. Germline assignment: CDR1 MNHEY and CDR2 SVGAGI. The CDR3 protein is CASQERGLSYNEQFF. The CDR3 region has the DNA TGTGCCAGCCAAGAGCGGGGGTTATCCTACAATGAGCAGTTCTTC.

The V and J genes are TRBV6-1 and TRBJ2-5; D remains ambiguous. CDR1 MNHNS and CDR2 SASEGT come from the germline V gene. V lost 3 bases to trimming and J lost 1 base, with 6 bases between them. The CDR3 is 13 residues long. The CDR3 DNA reads as TGTGCCAGCAGTGAGTGGTTCCAAGAGACCCAGTACTTC. Its translation is CASSEWFQETQYF.

The chain has TRBV9 and TRBJ2-7; D unresolved. The V gene lost 0 bases and the J gene lost 1 base, with 8 bases spanning the gap. CDR1 and CDR2 from the germline V gene are SGDLS and YYNGEE. CDR3 length equals 14 residues. In DNA, the CDR3 is TGTGCCAGCAGCGTAGGAAGGGATTCCTACGAGCAGTACTTC. It codes for CASSVGRDSYEQYF.

CDR3 region: CASSLRGNYEQYF. The CDR3 bases are TGTGCCAGCAGCTTACGAGGAAACTACGAGCAGTACTTC. The genes are TRBV5-4 and TRBJ2-7; D gene uncertain. V dropped 2 bases and J dropped 3 bases, with 9 bases sitting between them. Germline lookup yields CDR1 SGHNT and CDR2 YYREEE (reference sequence). The CDR3 runs 13 residues.

V is TRBV10-1 and J is TRBJ2-7; 9 bases map to TRBD1. Germline CDR1 is WNHNN and CDR2 is SYGVQD (reference sequence). J lost 5 bases, V lost 8 bases, and 13 bases had no gene match. The CDR3 runs to 15 residues. The CDR3 sequence is CASPSCGTGSHEQYF. CDR3 nucleotide sequence: TGCGCCAGCCCTTCATGTGGGACAGGGTCCCACGAGCAGTACTTC.

The genes are TRBV7-9 and TRBJ2-7; D might be TRBD1 (5 bases). This CDR3 is 12 amino acids long. Germline V lookup: CDR1 SEHNR, CDR2 FQNEAQ (reference sequence). The germline V and J ends were trimmed by 5 bases and 6 bases, with 11 bases remaining between them. In DNA form, the CDR3 reads TGTGCCAGCAGCCCCACAGGTTCCGAGCAGTACTTC. Its translation: CASSPTGSEQYF.

The chain uses TRBV10-3 and TRBJ2-1; 11 nucleotides agree with TRBD2. The junction had 14 bases not matched to a gene; V was cut back by 10 bases and J by 6 bases. CDR3 length equals 16 residues. Germline values: CDR1 ENHRY, CDR2 SYGVKD. CDR3 bases: TGTGCCACCATGAATATAGCGGGAGGGGTAGGCAATGAGCAGTTCTTC. This encodes CATMNIAGGVGNEQFF.

This chain connects TRBV29-1 to TRBJ2-1; D perhaps matches TRBD2 (5 bases). This CDR3 has 16 amino acids. Germline values: CDR1 SQVTM, CDR2 ANQGSEA. V was pared by 1 base and J by 0 bases, with 13 bases between. CDR3: CSVEASDWSSYNEQFF. The CDR3 DNA reads TGCAGCGTTGAAGCCTCGGACTGGAGCTCCTACAATGAGCAGTTCTTC.

This clone was counted once. The rearrangement uses TRBV5-6 and TRBJ2-2; D is uncertain. The CDR3 is 15 amino acids. CDR1 is SGHDT, CDR2 YYEEEE, per germline. V lost 4 bases to trimming and J lost 3 bases, with 13 bases between them. CDR3 in DNA: TGTGCCAGCAGCCTGGTCCGACGGGACACCGGGGAGCTGTTTTTT. The encoded protein is CASSLVRRDTGELFF. The full variable domain, its missing parts supplied by reference TRBV5-6 and TRBJ2-2, is DAGVTQSPTHLIKTRGQQVTLRCSPKSGHDTVSWYQQALGQGPQFIFQYYEEEERQRGNFPDRFSGHQFPNYSSELNVNALLLGDSALYLCASSLVRRDTGELFFGEGSRLTVL.

CDR3 protein: CASSFGQLYGYTF. DNA of the CDR3: TGTGCCAGCAGTTTTGGACAGCTCTATGGCTACACCTTC. This chain uses TRBV28 with TRBJ1-2; a weak D match, TRBD1 (6 bases). The length of the CDR3 is 13 residues. Germline lookup yields CDR1 MDHEN and CDR2 SYDVKM. With 3 bases removed from V and 4 bases from J, the gap between germline ends came to 9 bases.

The V and J genes are TRBV5-4 and TRBJ2-1, with 7 nucleotides matching TRBD1. The length of the CDR3 is 16 residues. V dropped 4 bases and J dropped 5; count of bases not matched to a gene: 12. Germline-derived CDR1 and CDR2 are SGHNT and YYREEE (reference sequence). The CDR3 is CASSLGQANPNNEQFF. CDR3 DNA sequence: TGTGCCAGCAGCCTAGGACAGGCCAATCCTAACAATGAGCAGTTCTTC.

The genes are TRBV28 and TRBJ2-7; TRBD2 matches at 10 bases. Germline V gene data show CDR1 as MDHEN and CDR2 as SYDVKM. The V and J ends lost 11 bases and 5 bases, in that order; junction bases with no gene match: 15. The CDR3 sequence is 15 residues long. CDR3 residues: CASSFIGTSVHEQYF. The CDR3 DNA reads TGTGCCTCGAGTTTTATCGGGACTAGCGTCCACGAGCAGTACTTC.

The chain carries TRBV9 and TRBJ1-1, with 9 bases lining up with TRBD1. Germline-derived CDR1 and CDR2 are SGDLS and YYNGEE. Losses at the gene ends were 3 bases for V and 5 bases for J; bases not matched to a gene: 8. This CDR3 comprises 15 residues. CDR3 nucleotide sequence: TGTGCCAGCAGCGCCCAACAGGGGGCAGGGACTGAAGCTTTCTTT. Its translation is CASSAQQGAGTEAFF.

The gene calls are TRBV19 and TRBJ1-1; D is unresolved. Germline values: CDR1 LNHDA, CDR2 SQIVND (reference sequence). V shed 2 bases and J shed 3 bases, with 19 bases lying between them. This CDR3 has 17 residues. Here the CDR3 reads CASSISGLRAEHTEAFF. CDR3 in DNA: TGTGCCAGTAGTATATCGGGCCTGCGAGCAGAACACACTGAAGCTTTCTTT.

The chain recombines TRBV5-1 with TRBJ2-3; D not certain. The CDR3 consists of 14 residues. Per germline, CDR1 SGHRS and CDR2 YFSETQ. The germline V and J ends were trimmed by 2 bases and 6 bases, with 13 bases remaining between them. The CDR3 DNA reads TGCGCCAGCAGCTTCACCGGAGCCCCGGATACGCAGTATTTT. Protein sequence: CASSFTGAPDTQYF.

This chain uses TRBV7-6 with TRBJ1-5; D is uncertain. Trimming shortened V by 6 bases and J by 1 base, and 10 bases separated the two germline ends. Germline CDR1 SGHVS, CDR2 FNYEAQ. This CDR3 is 14 amino acids long. This CDR3 is CASSLAGSNQPQHF. CDR3 coding DNA: TGTGCCAGCAGTCTAGCGGGAAGCAATCAGCCCCAGCATTTT. The full variable domain, with the rest looked up from reference TRBV7-6 and TRBJ1-5, is GAGVSQSPRYKVTKRGQDVALRCDPISGHVSLYWYRQALGQGPEFLTYFNYEAQQDKSGLPNDRFSAERPEGSISTLTIQRTEQRDSAMYRCASSLAGSNQPQHFGDGTRLSIL.